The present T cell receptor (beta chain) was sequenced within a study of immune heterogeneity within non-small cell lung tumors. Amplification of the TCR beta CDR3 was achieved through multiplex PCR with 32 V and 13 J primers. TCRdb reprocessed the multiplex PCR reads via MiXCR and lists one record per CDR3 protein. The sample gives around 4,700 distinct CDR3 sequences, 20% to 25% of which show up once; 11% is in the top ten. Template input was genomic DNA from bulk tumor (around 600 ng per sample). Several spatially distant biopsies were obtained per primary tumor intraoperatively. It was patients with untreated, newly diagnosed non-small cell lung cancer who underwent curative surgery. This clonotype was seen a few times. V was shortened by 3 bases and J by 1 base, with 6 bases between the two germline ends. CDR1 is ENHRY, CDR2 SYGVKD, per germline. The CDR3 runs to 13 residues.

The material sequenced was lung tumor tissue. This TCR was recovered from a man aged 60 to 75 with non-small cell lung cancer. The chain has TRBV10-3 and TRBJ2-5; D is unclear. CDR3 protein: CAISDWVQETQYF. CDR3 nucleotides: TGTGCCATCAGTGATTGGGTCCAAGAGACCCAGTACTTC.